One and the same sample provided the 6 T cell receptor beta chains below, sequenced in a study of cytomegalovirus exposure and HLA in healthy donors. Both 60 Vbeta primers and 13 Jbeta primers went into the PCR. Method: immunoSEQ multiplex PCR; TCRdb's copy keeps in-frame clones and lacks some. This specimen shows around 52,000 clones; the ten leading clones hold 25% to 30%. Input material: PBMCs. The receptors stem from a man in his forties in good health and CMV-seropositive.

This rearrangement joins TRBV6-5 to TRBJ2-7; D remains ambiguous. The CDR3 extends over 15 amino acids. Germline loops: CDR1 MNHEY, CDR2 SVGAGI. The V end was cut by 6 bases, the J end by 2 bases, with 17 bases between. The CDR3 DNA is TGTGCCAGCAGCCGAACGGATCCGAGCGCCTACGAGCAGTACTTC. Its protein is CASSRTDPSAYEQYF.

V usage is TRBV7-8 and J usage is TRBJ2-6; TRBD1 matches at 11 bases. J lost 0 bases, V lost 3 bases, and 4 bases had no gene match. This CDR3 spans 18 amino acids. The germline V gene encodes CDR1 SGHVS and CDR2 FQNEAQ. CDR3 protein: CASSLVDRGLSGANVLTF. CDR3 nucleotides: TGTGCCAGCAGCTTGGTGGACAGGGGGCTCTCTGGGGCCAACGTCCTGACTTTC.

The CDR3 loop is CASSRITSGYEQYF. The DNA of the CDR3 is TGTGCCAGCAGTCGTATCACTAGCGGGTACGAGCAGTACTTC. V gene TRBV28 combines with J gene TRBJ2-7; 9 bases fit TRBD2. Germline V CDR1 and CDR2: MDHEN, SYDVKM. The junction had 6 bases not matched to a gene; V was cut back by 5 bases and J by 4 bases. There are 14 residues in the CDR3.

This rearrangement joins TRBV6-6 to TRBJ2-1; 11 nucleotides agree with TRBD2. The CDR3 is made up of 15 amino acids. CDR1 is MNHNY, CDR2 SVGAGI, per germline (reference sequence). V lost 5 bases and J lost 7; bases outside the gene matches: 7. CDR3 loop: CASSHTSGGRNEQFF. In DNA, the CDR3 is TGTGCCAGCAGTCATACTAGCGGGGGCAGAAATGAGCAGTTCTTC.

This sequence joins TRBV7-3 and TRBJ1-2; D is possibly TRBD1 (6 bases). Germline CDR1 reads SGHTA; CDR2 reads FQGTGA. CDR3 size: 13 residues. Trimming cost V 6 bases and J 6 bases, with 14 bases left between them. This chain's CDR3 is CASSAGAGDGYTF. The CDR3 DNA follows: TGTGCCAGCAGTGCCGGGGCAGGGGATGGCTACACCTTC.

The chain joins TRBV5-5 to TRBJ2-2; D is ambiguous. V gave up 5 bases and J gave up 0 bases, with 14 bases separating them. The CDR3 is 16 amino acids. Per the germline V gene, CDR1 is SGHKS and CDR2 is YYEKEE (reference sequence). CDR3 in DNA: TGTGCCAGCAGATCAGGTCCAAACTCGAACACCGGGGAGCTGTTTTTT. Translated: CASRSGPNSNTGELFF.